Included here is one T cell receptor (beta chain) sequence, with context. What antigen it recognizes has not been identified. Within one base of it there is no much larger clone, and no base qualities were kept. The data are from a study of T cell responses to AZD1222 COVID-19 vaccine (dated by TCRdb to the early 2020s). Regarding the study in general: TCR sequencing covered over 230 trial participants: 200 to 210 given two doses of AZD1222 and 26 given two doses of MenACWY control vaccine. Trial participants were enrolled by age into 18-55, 56-69 and 70-plus year subgroups, with about 150, 28 and 57 TCR-sequenced participants respectively. Study-wide conclusions, independent of this receptor: The 56-69-year group was small, and its depth increase did not reach significance, likely because of low power. The whole spike protein was spanned by vaccine-associated CD4 TCRs, and dominant responses were seen in regions 160-218 and 743-854. No day 14 peak-response samples were available, so repertoires were characterized only after the peak T cell response. Nearly half of unique spike-specific TCRs reportedly recognized epitopes outside regions mutated in the B.1.351 and B.1.1.7 variants. After two AZD1222 doses, both the breadth and the depth of spike-specific TCRs were significantly higher than at day 0 and than in MenACWY recipients. Participants were mostly white British, with more females than males. The authors suggested clonal diversity may have been underestimated. Conclusions about previously exposed vaccinees are limited because only five to seven AZD1222 recipients were SARS-CoV-2 seropositive at baseline.

In light of the paper, this sample's time point label describes: about 28 days (+/-7) after the second vaccine dose. AZD1222 recipients with second doses at about 4 weeks or about 12 weeks were pooled, because spike-specific TCR depth and breadth did not differ between schedules. Vaccinee samples were obtained from the UK trials COV001 and COV002, which included a single-blind randomized controlled phase 2/3 trial of AZD1222 (ChAdOx1 nCoV-19) in healthy adults. For TCRbeta chain sequencing, PBMC samples were collected from trial participants at day 0 and at day 28 after the second dose. The CDR3 regions of human TCRbeta chains were analyzed by immunosequencing. On the authors' methods: TCRs in the repertoires were compared against a reference library of SARS-CoV-2-specific TCRs that had been generated with the MIRA antigen-specificity platform. Breadth was defined as the fraction of unique TCRs that were SARS-CoV-2-associated, and depth was defined as the fraction of total T cells that were SARS-CoV-2-associated. Each spike-specific TCR was assigned to its reactive spike region and to a CD4 or CD8 class using the MIRA data. Log10-transformed breadth and depth values were compared by one-way ANOVA with Sidak's multiple comparisons tests. TCRdb re-hosts the immuneACCESS table, in-frame sequences only. Its copies lack some clones; in the studies checked, an unresolved V gene accounts for under half of them, and the cause for the rest is not known. V, J and clone size are those of that table, while D and trimming were read from the DNA. The sample table records about 140,000 clones; 92% of these occur just once. Clones ranked in the top ten supply roughly 3.6% of the sample.

Reading the germline V gene gives CDR1 KGHDR and CDR2 SFDVKD. The germline ends are 8 bases apart after V is trimmed by 4 bases and J by 0 bases. The cysteine opens and the phenylalanine closes a CDR3 of 15 amino acids. Only the CDR3 region is kept as DNA, spanning 45 bases read in frame from base 1. Source: peripheral blood, taken 28 days after the second AZD1222 dose. This receptor was obtained from an adult who received the AZD1222 COVID-19 vaccine. The chain joins TRBV24-1 to TRBJ2-2, with the D segment possibly TRBD1 or TRBD2, each aligning over 6 bases. Read as DNA, the sequence is TGTGCCACCAGTGACGGGGGCGCGAACACCGGGGAGCTGTTTTTT. Its coded protein is CATSDGGANTGELFF.